This TCR beta chain is drawn from a study of OX40 agonist ivuxolimab in advanced cancers. Comment on this clone: What it binds is unknown.

Trimming cost V 6 bases and J 3 bases, with 17 bases left between them. The germline CDR1 and CDR2 sequences are KGHSH and LQKENI. CDR3 size: 15 residues. General study points: Low normalized clonal expansion also occurred in some nonresponding patients. Compared with CD4+, CD8+ T cells on average had more expanded clones.

The assay was immunoSEQ multiplex PCR, and TCRdb's table has in-frame clones only and misses some. Here the sample spans 75,000 to 95,000 clones, roughly nine tenths being singletons. The specimen was CD4+ or CD8+ T cells sorted from blood, collected in a trial of the OX40 agonist ivuxolimab. This sequence originates from an adult with an advanced solid tumor such as melanoma, head and neck, liver or kidney cancer. The rearrangement links TRBV18 to TRBJ1-1; perhaps TRBD1 as D (5 bases). CDR3 in DNA: TGTGCCAGCTCGCAGGCAGGGACGTGGGACACTGAAGCTTTCTTT. It codes for CASSQAGTWDTEAFF.